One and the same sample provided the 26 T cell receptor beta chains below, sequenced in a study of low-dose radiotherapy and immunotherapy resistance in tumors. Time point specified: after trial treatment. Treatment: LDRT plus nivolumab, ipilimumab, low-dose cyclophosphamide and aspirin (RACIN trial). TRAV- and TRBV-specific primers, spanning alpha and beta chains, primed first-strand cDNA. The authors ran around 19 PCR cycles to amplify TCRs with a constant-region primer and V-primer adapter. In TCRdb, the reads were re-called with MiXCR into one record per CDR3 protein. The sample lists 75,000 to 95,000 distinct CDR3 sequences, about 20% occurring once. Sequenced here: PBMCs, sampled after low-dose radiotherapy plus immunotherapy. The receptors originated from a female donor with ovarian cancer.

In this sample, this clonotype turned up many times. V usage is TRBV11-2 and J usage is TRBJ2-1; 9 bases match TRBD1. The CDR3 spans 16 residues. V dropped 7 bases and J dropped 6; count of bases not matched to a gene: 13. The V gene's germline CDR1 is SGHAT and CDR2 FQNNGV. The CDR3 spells CASTQLWSTGGNEQFF. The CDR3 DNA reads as TGTGCCAGCACCCAACTCTGGTCGACAGGGGGCAATGAGCAGTTCTTC.

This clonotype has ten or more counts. The CDR3 region has the DNA TGTGCCAGCAGTACAACCCCGGGACAGGGTTACTCTGGGGCCAACGTCCTGACTTTC. Its protein product is CASSTTPGQGYSGANVLTF. The V gene is TRBV28, the J gene TRBJ2-6; TRBD1 aligns across 9 bases. CDR3 length equals 19 residues. Germline V gene sequence: CDR1 MDHEN, CDR2 SYDVKM. The J segment lost 0 bases and the V segment lost 5 bases, leaving 11 bases of the junction unmatched. The full variable domain, completed using reference TRBV28 and TRBJ2-6, is DVKVTQSSRYLVKRTGEKVFLECVQDMDHENMFWYRQDPGLGLRLIYFSYDVKMKEKGDIPEGYSVSREKKERFSLILESASTNQTSMYLCASSTTPGQGYSGANVLTFGAGSRLTVL.

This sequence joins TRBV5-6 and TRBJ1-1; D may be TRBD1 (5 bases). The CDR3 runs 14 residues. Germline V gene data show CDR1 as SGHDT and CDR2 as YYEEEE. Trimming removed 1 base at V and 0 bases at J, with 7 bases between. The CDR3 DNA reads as TGTGCCAGCAGCTTGAGACAGTTGAACACTGAAGCTTTCTTT. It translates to CASSLRQLNTEAFF.

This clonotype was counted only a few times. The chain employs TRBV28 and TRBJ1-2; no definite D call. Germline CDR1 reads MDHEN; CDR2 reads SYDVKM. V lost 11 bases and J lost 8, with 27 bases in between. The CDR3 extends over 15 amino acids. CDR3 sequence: CAVALRTDWVGGYTF. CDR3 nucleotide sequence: TGTGCCGTAGCGTTACGGACGGATTGGGTAGGCGGCTACACCTTC.

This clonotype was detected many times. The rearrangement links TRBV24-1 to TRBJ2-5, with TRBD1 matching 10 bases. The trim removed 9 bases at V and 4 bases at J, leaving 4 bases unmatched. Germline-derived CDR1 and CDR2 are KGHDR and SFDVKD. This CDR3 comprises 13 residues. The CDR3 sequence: CATAGTGVETQYF. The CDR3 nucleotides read TGTGCCACCGCCGGGACAGGGGTAGAGACCCAGTACTTC.

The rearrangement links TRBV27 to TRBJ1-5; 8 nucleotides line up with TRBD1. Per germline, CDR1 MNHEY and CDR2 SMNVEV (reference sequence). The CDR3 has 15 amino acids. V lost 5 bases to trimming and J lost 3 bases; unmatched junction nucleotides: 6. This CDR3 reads CASSPGQGPNQPQHF. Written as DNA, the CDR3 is TGTGCCAGCAGTCCTGGACAGGGCCCCAATCAGCCCCAGCATTTT.

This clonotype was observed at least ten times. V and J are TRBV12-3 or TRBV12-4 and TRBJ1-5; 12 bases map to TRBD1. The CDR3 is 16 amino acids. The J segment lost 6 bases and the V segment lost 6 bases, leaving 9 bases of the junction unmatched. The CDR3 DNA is TGTGCCAGCAGCAACCTCGGGACAGGGGGCCGTCAGCCCCAGCATTTT. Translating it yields CASSNLGTGGRQPQHF.

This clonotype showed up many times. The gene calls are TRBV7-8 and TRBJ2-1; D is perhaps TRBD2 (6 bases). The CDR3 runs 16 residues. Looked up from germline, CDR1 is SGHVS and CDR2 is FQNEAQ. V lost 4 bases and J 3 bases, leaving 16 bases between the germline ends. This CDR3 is CASSSTGVSRYNEQFF. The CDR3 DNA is TGTGCCAGCAGCTCCACGGGGGTTAGCCGCTACAATGAGCAGTTCTTC.

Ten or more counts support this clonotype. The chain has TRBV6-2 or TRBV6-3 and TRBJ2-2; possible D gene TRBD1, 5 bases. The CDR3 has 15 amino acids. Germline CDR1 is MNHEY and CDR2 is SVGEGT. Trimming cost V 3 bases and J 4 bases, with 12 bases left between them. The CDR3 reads CASSYGRAITGELFF. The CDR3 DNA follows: TGTGCCAGCAGTTATGGCAGGGCCATCACCGGGGAGCTGTTTTTT.

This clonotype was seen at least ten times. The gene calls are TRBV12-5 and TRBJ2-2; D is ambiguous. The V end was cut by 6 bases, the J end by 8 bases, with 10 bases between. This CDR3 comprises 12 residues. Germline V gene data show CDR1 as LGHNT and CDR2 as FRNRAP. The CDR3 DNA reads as TGTGCTAGTGGCCTGGACCGTGGGGAGCTGTTTTTT. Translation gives CASGLDRGELFF.

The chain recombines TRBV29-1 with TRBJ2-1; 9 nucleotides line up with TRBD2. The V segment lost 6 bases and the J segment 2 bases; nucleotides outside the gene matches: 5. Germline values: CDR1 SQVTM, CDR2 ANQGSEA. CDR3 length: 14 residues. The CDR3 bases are TGCAGCGTCCAATCTAGCGGGACCTACAATGAGCAGTTCTTC. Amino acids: CSVQSSGTYNEQFF.

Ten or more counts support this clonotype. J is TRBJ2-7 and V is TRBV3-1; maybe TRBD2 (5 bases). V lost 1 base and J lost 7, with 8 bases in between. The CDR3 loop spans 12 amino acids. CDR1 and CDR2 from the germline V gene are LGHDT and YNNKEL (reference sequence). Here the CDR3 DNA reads TGTGCCAGCAGCCAAGGCGGGTGGGAGCAGTACTTC. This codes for CASSQGGWEQYF.

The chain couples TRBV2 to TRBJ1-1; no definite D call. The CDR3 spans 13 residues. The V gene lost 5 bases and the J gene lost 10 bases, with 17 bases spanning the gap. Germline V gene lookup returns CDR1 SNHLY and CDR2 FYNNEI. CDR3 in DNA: TGTGCCAGCAGTTTTACCCGAAGTGGGCGAGCTTTCTTT. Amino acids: CASSFTRSGRAFF. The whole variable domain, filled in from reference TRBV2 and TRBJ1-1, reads EPEVTQTPSHQVTQMGQEVILRCVPISNHLYFYWYRQILGQKVEFLVSFYNNEISEKSEIFDDQFSVERPDGSNFTLKIRSTKLEDSAMYFCASSFTRSGRAFFGQGTRLTVV.

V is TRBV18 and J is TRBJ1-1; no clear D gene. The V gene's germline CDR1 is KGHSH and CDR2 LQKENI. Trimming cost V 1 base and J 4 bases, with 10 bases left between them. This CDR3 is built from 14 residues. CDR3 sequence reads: CASSPLEGGTEAFF. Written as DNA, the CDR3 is TGTGCCAGCTCACCACTGGAGGGCGGCACTGAAGCTTTCTTT. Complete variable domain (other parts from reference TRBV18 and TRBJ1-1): NAGVMQNPRHLVRRRGQEARLRCSPMKGHSHVYWYRQLPEEGLKFMVYLQKENIIDESGMPKERFSAEFPKEGPSILRIQQVVRGDSAAYFCASSPLEGGTEAFFGQGTRLTVV.

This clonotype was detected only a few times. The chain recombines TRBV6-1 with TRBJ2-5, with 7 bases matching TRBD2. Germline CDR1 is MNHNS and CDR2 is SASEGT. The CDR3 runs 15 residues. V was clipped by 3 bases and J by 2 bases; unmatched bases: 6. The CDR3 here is CASSDSQGGQETQYF. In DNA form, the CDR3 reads TGTGCCAGCAGTGATTCCCAGGGAGGGCAAGAGACCCAGTACTTC.

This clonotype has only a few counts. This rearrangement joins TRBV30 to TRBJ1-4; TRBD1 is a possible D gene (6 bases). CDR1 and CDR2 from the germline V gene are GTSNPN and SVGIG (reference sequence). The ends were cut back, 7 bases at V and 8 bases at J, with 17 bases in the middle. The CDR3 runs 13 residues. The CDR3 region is CAYNRVGPEKLFF. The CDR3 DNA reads TGTGCCTACAACAGGGTGGGTCCAGAAAAACTGTTTTTT.

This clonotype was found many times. CDR3 nucleotides: TGTGCCAGCAGCCGTAACGGGAACACTGAAGCTTTCTTT. It translates to CASSRNGNTEAFF. The V and J genes are TRBV6-2 or TRBV6-3 and TRBJ1-1, with unresolved D. V lost 6 bases, J lost 1 base, and 9 bases lay in between. Germline CDR1 is MNHEY and CDR2 is SVGEGT. The CDR3 loop spans 13 amino acids.

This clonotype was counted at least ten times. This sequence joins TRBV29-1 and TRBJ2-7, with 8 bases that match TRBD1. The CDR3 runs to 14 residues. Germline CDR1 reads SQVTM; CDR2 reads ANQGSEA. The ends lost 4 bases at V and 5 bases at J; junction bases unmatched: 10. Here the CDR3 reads CSVARTGKIDEQYF. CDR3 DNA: TGCAGCGTTGCCCGGACAGGGAAGATAGACGAGCAGTACTTC.

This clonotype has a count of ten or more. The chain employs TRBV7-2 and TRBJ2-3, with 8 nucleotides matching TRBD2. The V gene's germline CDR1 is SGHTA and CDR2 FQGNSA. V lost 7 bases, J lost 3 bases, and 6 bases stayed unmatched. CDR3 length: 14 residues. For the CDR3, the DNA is TGTGCCAGCAACCCGGGAGGGGTTACAGATACGCAGTATTTT. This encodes CASNPGGVTDTQYF.

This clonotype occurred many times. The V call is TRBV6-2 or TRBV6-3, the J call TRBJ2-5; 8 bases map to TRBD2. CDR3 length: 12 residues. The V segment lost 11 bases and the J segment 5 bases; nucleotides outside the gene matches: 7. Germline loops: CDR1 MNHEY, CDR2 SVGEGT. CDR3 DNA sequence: TGTGCCTCCGGGAGGGTTCTCGAGACCCAGTACTTC. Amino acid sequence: CASGRVLETQYF.

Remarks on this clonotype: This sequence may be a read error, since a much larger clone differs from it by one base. The CDR3 DNA is TGTGCCAGCAGCTCATCGACAGTAAGGAATAAAAAACTGTTTTTT. This translates into CASSSSTVRNKKLFF. The chain recombines TRBV7-9 with TRBJ1-4, with D possibly TRBD1 on 5 matching bases. CDR1 and CDR2 from the germline V gene are SEHNR and FQNEAQ (reference sequence). The V end was cut by 4 bases, the J end by 9 bases, with 18 bases between. There are 15 residues in the CDR3.

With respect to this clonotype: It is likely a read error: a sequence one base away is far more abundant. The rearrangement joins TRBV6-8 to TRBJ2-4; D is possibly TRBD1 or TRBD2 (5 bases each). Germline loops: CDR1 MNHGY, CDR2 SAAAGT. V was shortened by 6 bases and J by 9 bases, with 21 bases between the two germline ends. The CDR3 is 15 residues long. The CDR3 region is CASSRPSSGQSIQYF. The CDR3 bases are TGTGCCAGCAGCCGCCCATCTTCGGGGCAAAGCATTCAGTACTTC.

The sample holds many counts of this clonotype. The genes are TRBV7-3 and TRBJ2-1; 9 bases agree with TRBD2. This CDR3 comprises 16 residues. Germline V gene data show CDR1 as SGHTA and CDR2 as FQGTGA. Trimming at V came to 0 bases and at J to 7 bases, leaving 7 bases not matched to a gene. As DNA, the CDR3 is TGTGCCAGCAGCTTAACGCCCGCGGGGGGGCCGAATGAGCAGTTCTTC. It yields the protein CASSLTPAGGPNEQFF.

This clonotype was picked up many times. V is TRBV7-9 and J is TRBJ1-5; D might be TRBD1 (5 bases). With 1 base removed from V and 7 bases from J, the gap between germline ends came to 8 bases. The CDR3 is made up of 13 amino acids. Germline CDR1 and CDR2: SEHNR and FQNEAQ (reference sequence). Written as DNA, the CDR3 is TGTGCCAGCAGCTTAGGGGGGGAACAGCCCCAGCATTTT. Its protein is CASSLGGEQPQHF.

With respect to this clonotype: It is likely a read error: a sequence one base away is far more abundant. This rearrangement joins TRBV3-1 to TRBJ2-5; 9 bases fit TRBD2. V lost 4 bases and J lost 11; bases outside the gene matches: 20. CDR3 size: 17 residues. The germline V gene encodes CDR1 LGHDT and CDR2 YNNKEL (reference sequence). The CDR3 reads CASSRRLADSSYNEQYF. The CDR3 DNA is TGTGCCAGCAGCCGCCGACTAGCGGATAGCTCCTACAATGAGCAGTACTTC.

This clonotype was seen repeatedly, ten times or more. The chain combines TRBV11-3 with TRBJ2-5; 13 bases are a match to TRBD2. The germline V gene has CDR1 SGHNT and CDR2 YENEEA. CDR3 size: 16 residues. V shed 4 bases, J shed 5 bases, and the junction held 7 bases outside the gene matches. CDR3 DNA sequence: TGTGCCAGCAGCTCCCGACTAGCGGGAGGTGGCGAGACCCAGTACTTC. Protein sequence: CASSSRLAGGGETQYF.